The T cell receptor (beta chain) under discussion was sequenced for a study of radiation and T cells in renal cell carcinoma. TCRdb's copy holds only in-frame clones and misses some; the assay was immunoSEQ multiplex PCR. The data contain just under 150,000 clones, about 88% of them singletons. The time point was: blood 4 weeks post-SBRT, at nephrectomy. Treatment defined: 15 Gy SBRT to primary tumor, nephrectomy 4 weeks later. Germline V gene data show CDR1 as SGHKS and CDR2 as YYEKEE (reference sequence). Deletions cut 0 bases from V and 2 bases from J, with 12 bases between. This CDR3 contains 15 residues.

The sequencing here drew on blood, taken from a patient whose treatment included radiotherapy and nephrectomy. The source is a woman in her forties or fifties with renal cell carcinoma. The rearrangement joins TRBV5-5 to TRBJ2-7, with D possibly TRBD1 on 6 matching bases. In DNA form, the CDR3 reads TGTGCCAGCAGCTTGGTGTCTCGGACAGCCTACGAGCAGTACTTC. Protein: CASSLVSRTAYEQYF.